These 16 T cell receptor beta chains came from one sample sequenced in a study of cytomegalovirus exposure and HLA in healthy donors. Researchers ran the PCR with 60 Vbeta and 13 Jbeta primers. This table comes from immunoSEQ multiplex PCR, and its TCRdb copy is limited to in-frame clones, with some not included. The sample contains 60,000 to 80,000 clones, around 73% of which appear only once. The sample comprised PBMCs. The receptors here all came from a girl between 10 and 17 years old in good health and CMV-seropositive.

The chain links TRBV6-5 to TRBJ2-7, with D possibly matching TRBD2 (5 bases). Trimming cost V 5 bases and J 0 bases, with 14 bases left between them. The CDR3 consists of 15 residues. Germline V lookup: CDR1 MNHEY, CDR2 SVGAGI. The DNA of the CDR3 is TGTGCCAGCAGTGGAGGACGGTCCAGCTCCTACGAGCAGTACTTC. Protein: CASSGGRSSSYEQYF.

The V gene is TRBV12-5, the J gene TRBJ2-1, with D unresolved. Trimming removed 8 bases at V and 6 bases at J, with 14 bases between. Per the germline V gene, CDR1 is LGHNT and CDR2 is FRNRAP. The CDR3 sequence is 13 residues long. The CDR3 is CASPPPAGNEQFF. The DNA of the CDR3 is TGTGCTAGTCCTCCCCCCGCAGGCAATGAGCAGTTCTTC.

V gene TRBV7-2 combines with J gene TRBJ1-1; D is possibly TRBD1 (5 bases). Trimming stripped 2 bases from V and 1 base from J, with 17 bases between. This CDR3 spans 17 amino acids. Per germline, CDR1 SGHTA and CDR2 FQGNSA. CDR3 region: CASSLLRWGRANTEAFF. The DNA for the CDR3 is TGTGCCAGCAGCTTATTGAGATGGGGCAGGGCGAACACTGAAGCTTTCTTT.

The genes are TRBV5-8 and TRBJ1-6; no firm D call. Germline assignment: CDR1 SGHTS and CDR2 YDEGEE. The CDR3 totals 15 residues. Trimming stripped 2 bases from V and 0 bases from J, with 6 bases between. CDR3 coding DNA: TGTGCCAGCAGCTTACTAAGCTCCTATAATTCACCCCTCCACTTT. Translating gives CASSLLSSYNSPLHF.

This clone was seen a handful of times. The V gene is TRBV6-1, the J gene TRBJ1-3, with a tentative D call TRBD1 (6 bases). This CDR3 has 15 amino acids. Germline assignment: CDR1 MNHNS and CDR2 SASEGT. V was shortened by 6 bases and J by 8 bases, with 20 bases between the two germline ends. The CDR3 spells CASRYRVYGADTIYF. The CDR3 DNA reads TGTGCCAGCAGGTACAGGGTGTACGGAGCGGACACCATATATTTT.

DNA of the CDR3: TGCGCCAGCAGCTCTTCCCCGGGGGGGGTCAATGAGCAGTTCTTC. Protein sequence: CASSSSPGGVNEQFF. The chain is built from TRBV5-1 and TRBJ2-1; 8 bases are shared with TRBD2. The CDR3 has 15 amino acids. V was pared by 3 bases and J by 6 bases, with 8 bases of the junction left unmatched. Germline CDR1 and CDR2: SGHRS and YFSETQ.

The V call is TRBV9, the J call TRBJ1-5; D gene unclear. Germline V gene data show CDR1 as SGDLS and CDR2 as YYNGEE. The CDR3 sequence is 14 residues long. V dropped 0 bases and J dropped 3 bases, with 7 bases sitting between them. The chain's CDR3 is CASSVGAPNQPQHF. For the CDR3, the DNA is TGTGCCAGCAGCGTAGGAGCACCCAATCAGCCCCAGCATTTT.

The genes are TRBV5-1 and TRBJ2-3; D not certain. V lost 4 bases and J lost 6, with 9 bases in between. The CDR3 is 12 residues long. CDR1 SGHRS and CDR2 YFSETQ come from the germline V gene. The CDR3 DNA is TGCGCCAGCAGCCCTACCACGGATACGCAGTATTTT. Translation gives CASSPTTDTQYF. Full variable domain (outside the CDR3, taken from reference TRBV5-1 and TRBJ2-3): KAGVTQTPRYLIKTRGQQVTLSCSPISGHRSVSWYQQTPGQGLQFLFEYFSETQRNKGNFPGRFSGRQFSNSRSEMNVSTLELGDSALYLCASSPTTDTQYFGPGTRLTVL.

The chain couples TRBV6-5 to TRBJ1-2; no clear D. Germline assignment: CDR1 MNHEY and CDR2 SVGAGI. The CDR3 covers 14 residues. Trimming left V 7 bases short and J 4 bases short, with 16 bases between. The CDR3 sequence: CASNRRAAGYGYTF. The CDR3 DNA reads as TGTGCCAGCAACAGACGGGCTGCGGGCTATGGCTACACCTTC.

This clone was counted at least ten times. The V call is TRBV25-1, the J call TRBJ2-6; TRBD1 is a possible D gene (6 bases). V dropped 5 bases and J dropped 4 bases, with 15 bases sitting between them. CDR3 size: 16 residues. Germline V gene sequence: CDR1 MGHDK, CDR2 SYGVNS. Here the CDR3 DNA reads TGTGCCAGCAGTCACTCTTCAGGGGCCGGGGCCAACGTCCTGACTTTC. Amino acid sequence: CASSHSSGAGANVLTF. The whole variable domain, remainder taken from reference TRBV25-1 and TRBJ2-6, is EADIYQTPRYLVIGTGKKITLECSQTMGHDKMYWYQQDPGMELHLIHYSYGVNSTEKGDLSSESTVSRIRTEHFPLTLESARPSHTSQYLCASSHSSGAGANVLTFGAGSRLTVL.

The CDR3 sequence: CASSIIRDSNYTF. As DNA, the CDR3 is TGTGCCAGCAGCATAATCCGGGACAGCAACTACACCTTC. V and J are TRBV27 and TRBJ1-2; 7 positions agree with TRBD1. Germline trimming cut 6 bases from V and 10 bases from J; bases unmatched to any gene: 11. Germline CDR1 is MNHEY and CDR2 is SMNVEV (reference sequence). CDR3 length: 13 amino acids.

This chain's CDR3 is CASSPERFGYTF. CDR3 nucleotides: TGTGCCAGCAGCCCTGAGAGGTTTGGCTACACCTTC. V gene TRBV5-6 combines with J gene TRBJ1-2, with no clear D. CDR1 SGHDT and CDR2 YYEEEE come from the germline V gene. Trimming stripped 4 bases from V and 7 bases from J, with 11 bases between. The CDR3 loop spans 12 amino acids.

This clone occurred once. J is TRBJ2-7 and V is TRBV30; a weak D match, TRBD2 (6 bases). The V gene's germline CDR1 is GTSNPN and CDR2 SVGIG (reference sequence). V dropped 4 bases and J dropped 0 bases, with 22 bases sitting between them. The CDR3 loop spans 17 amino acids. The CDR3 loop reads CAWTLGLGRGSSYEQYF. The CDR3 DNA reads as TGTGCCTGGACTTTGGGCTTGGGGCGGGGAAGCTCCTACGAGCAGTACTTC. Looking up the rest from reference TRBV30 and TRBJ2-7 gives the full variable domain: SQTIHQWPATLVQPVGSPLSLECTVEGTSNPNLYWYRQAAGRGLQLLFYSVGIGQISSEVPQNLSASRPQDRQFILSSKKLLLSDSGFYLCAWTLGLGRGSSYEQYFGPGTRLTVT.

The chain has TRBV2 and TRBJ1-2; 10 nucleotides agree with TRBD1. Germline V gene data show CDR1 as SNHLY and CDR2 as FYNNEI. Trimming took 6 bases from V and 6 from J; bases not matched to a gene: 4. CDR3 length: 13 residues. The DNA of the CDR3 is TGTGCCAGCAGGCTGGGACAGGGGAATGGCTACACCTTC. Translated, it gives CASRLGQGNGYTF. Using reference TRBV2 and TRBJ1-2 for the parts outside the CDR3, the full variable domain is EPEVTQTPSHQVTQMGQEVILRCVPISNHLYFYWYRQILGQKVEFLVSFYNNEISEKSEIFDDQFSVERPDGSNFTLKIRSTKLEDSAMYFCASRLGQGNGYTFGSGTRLTVV.

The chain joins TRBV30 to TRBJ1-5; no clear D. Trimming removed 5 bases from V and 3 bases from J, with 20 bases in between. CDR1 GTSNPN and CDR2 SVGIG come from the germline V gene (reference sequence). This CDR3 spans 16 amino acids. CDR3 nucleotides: TGTGCCTGGGGTGACCCTTGGGTGGGCTACAATCAGCCCCAGCATTTT. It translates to CAWGDPWVGYNQPQHF.

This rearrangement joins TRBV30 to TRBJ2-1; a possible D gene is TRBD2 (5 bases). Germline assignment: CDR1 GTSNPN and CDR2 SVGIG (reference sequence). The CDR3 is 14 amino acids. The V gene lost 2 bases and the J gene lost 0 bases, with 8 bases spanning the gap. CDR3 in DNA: TGTGCCTGGAGTTCGGGGAGCTCCTACAATGAGCAGTTCTTC. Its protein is CAWSSGSSYNEQFF.